These 9 T cell receptor beta chains came from one sample sequenced in a study of T cells in Graves' hyperthyroidism and ophthalmopathy. The source material, RNA transcripts, was used to amplify TCR beta CDR3 regions. A first-round RT-PCR of the TCR CDR3 used the HTBI primer set. MiXCR, applied by TCRdb to the multiplex PCR reads, yields one record per CDR3 protein. The table has 500,000 to 700,000 distinct CDR3 sequences, 15% to 20% seen once. The sample taken for sequencing was blood. The source is a woman aged 18-35 years with Graves' hyperthyroidism.

This clonotype occurred a few times. The CDR3, as DNA: TGTGCCAGCAGTTTATCATCCGGAAGACTGTTTTTT. Its protein is CASSLSSGRLFF. The chain uses TRBV12-3 or TRBV12-4 and TRBJ1-4; D not resolved. The CDR3 is 12 amino acids. The V gene lost 2 bases and the J gene lost 13 bases, with 11 bases spanning the gap.

In its sample, this clonotype was seen many times. The genes are TRBV12-3 or TRBV12-4 and TRBJ2-1; TRBD1 matches at 8 bases. V was pared by 6 bases and J by 10 bases, with 11 bases of the junction left unmatched. This CDR3 region has 14 residues. CDR3 bases: TGTGCCAGCAGCTGGGGGGCAGGGGGCGACGAGCAGTTCTTC. Translating it yields CASSWGAGGDEQFF.

This clonotype was seen repeatedly, ten times or more. The chain combines TRBV27 with TRBJ2-7; TRBD2 aligns across 9 bases. After removal of 3 bases from V and 2 bases from J, the junction contained 14 bases not matched to a gene. This CDR3 has 18 amino acids. Germline V gives CDR1 MNHEY, CDR2 SMNVEV (reference sequence). CDR3 bases: TGTGCCAGCAGTTTCTTCTTGGGTAGCGGGAGAATCCCCTACGAGCAGTACTTC. Protein sequence: CASSFFLGSGRIPYEQYF.

This clonotype showed up many times. The chain is built from TRBV15 and TRBJ2-3; TRBD1 matches at 7 bases. J was trimmed by 1 base and V by 4 bases; bases with no gene match: 5. The CDR3 runs 15 residues. Germline assignment: CDR1 LNHNV and CDR2 YYDKDF (reference sequence). CDR3 region: CATSTRQGGTDTQYF. DNA for the CDR3: TGTGCCACCAGCACGAGACAGGGAGGCACAGATACGCAGTATTTT.

V usage is TRBV20-1 and J usage is TRBJ2-7; D might be TRBD1 (6 bases). Deletions cut 3 bases from V and 2 bases from J, with 14 bases between. Germline V CDR1 and CDR2: DFQATT, SNEGSKA (reference sequence). There are 14 residues in the CDR3. The CDR3: CSASDRRQAYEQYF. CDR3 DNA sequence: TGCAGTGCTAGCGATCGAAGACAGGCCTACGAGCAGTACTTC.

This clonotype was counted a few times. The rearrangement links TRBV28 to TRBJ2-7; D possibly corresponds to TRBD1 (7 bases). The V end was cut by 3 bases, the J end by 3 bases, with 15 bases between. This CDR3 has 15 amino acids. The germline gives CDR1 MDHEN, CDR2 SYDVKM. Here the CDR3 reads CASSLAGGKDYEQYF. CDR3 bases: TGTGCCAGCAGTTTGGCAGGGGGGAAAGACTACGAGCAGTACTTC. Filled out from reference TRBV28 and TRBJ2-7, the complete variable domain reads DVKVTQSSRYLVKRTGEKVFLECVQDMDHENMFWYRQDPGLGLRLIYFSYDVKMKEKGDIPEGYSVSREKKERFSLILESASTNQTSMYLCASSLAGGKDYEQYFGPGTRLTVT.

This clonotype was seen at least ten times. The chain has TRBV28 and TRBJ2-3; TRBD2 agrees at 7 bases. Germline-derived CDR1 and CDR2 are MDHEN and SYDVKM. CDR3 length: 15 amino acids. The V segment lost 10 bases and the J segment 3 bases; nucleotides outside the gene matches: 13. The CDR3 loop is CATHPWGGVTDTQYF. Here the CDR3 DNA reads TGTGCCACACACCCCTGGGGGGGTGTGACAGATACGCAGTATTTT.

The chain recombines TRBV29-1 with TRBJ2-1; 9 bases are a match to TRBD1. The ends lost 6 bases at V and 9 bases at J; junction bases unmatched: 9. The CDR3 runs to 13 residues. Per the germline V gene, CDR1 is SQVTM and CDR2 is ANQGSEA. CDR3 in DNA: TGCAGCGTCCTAGACAGGGGGAGAGGTGAGCAGTTCTTC. The encoded protein is CSVLDRGRGEQFF.

The sample holds a few counts of this clonotype. CDR3 sequence (DNA): TGCAGTGCTAGAGATCTGGCGGGGACCCGCCGATGGAATGAGCAGTTCTTC. This translates into CSARDLAGTRRWNEQFF. The chain is built from TRBV20-1 and TRBJ2-1, with D tentatively TRBD2 (6 bases). CDR3 size: 17 residues. The V and J ends lost 0 bases and 7 bases respectively, with 22 bases between them. Germline V gives CDR1 DFQATT, CDR2 SNEGSKA (reference sequence).